This T cell receptor beta chain was obtained from a study of T cell changes during pregnancy in multiple sclerosis. Data came from immunoSEQ multiplex PCR; TCRdb stores just in-frame clones and leaves some out. In the table there are 25,000 to 35,000 clones, 89% of which are singletons. Sequencing was performed on CD8+ T cells from peripheral blood mononuclear cells, taken in the second trimester of pregnancy. This TCR came from a female donor with multiple sclerosis, enrolled in a pregnancy study.

This chain's CDR3 is CASSPGLTNEQFF. In DNA form, the CDR3 reads TGCGCCAGCAGCCCGGGACTTACTAATGAGCAGTTCTTC. This sequence joins TRBV4-1 and TRBJ2-1; possible D gene TRBD2, 6 bases. The V gene's germline CDR1 is MGHRA and CDR2 YSYEKL. Trimming took 4 bases from V and 7 from J, leaving 11 bases between them. The CDR3 is 13 residues long.